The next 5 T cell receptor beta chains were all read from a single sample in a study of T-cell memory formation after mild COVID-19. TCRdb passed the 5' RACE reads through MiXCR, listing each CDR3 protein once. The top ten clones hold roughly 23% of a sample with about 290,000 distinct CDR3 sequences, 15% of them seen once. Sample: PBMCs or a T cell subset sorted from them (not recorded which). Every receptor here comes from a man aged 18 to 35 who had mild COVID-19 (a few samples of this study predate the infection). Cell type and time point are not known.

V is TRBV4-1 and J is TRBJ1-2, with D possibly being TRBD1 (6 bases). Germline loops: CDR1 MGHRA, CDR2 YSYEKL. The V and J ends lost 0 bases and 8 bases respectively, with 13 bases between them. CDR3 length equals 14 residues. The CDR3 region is CASSQDPGAWGYTF. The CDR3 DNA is TGCGCCAGCAGCCAAGATCCGGGGGCGTGGGGCTACACCTTC.

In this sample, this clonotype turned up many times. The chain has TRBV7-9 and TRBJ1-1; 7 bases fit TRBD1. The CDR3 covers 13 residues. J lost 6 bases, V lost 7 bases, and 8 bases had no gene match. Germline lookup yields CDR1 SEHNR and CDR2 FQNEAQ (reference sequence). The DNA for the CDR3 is TGTGCCAGCATCGAGGGGGCCGGCGCTGAAGCTTTCTTT. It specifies CASIEGAGAEAFF.

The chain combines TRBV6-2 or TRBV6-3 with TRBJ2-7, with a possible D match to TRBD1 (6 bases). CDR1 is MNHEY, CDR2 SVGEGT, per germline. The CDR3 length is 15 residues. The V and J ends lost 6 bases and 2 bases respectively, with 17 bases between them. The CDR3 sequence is CASRPTGYSTYEQYV. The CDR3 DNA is TGTGCCAGCAGACCCACAGGGTACAGCACCTACGAGCAGTACGTC.

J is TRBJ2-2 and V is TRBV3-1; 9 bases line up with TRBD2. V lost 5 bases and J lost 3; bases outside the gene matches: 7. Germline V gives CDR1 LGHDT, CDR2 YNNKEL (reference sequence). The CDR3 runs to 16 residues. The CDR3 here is CASSSNSGGHTGELFF. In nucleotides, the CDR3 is TGTGCCAGCAGCTCCAATAGCGGGGGCCACACCGGGGAGCTGTTTTTT. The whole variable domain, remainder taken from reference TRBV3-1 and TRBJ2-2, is DTAVSQTPKYLVTQMGNDKSIKCEQNLGHDTMYWYKQDSKKFLKIMFSYNNKELIINETVPNRFSPKSPDKAHLNLHINSLELGDSAVYFCASSSNSGGHTGELFFGEGSRLTVL.

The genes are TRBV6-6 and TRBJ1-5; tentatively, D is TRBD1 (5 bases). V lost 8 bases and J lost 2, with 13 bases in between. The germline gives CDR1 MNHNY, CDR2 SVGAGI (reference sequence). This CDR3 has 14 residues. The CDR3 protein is CASGDSHGNQPQHF. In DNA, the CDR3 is TGTGCCAGCGGGGACTCTCACGGCAATCAGCCCCAGCATTTT.